These T cell receptor beta chains were read from a single sample in a study of blood T cell repertoires in COVID-19. Repertoires were generated with immunoSEQ multiplex PCR, while TCRdb's copy carries only in-frame clones and drops some. The repertoire holds 300,000 to 400,000 clones, 91% seen once, with 2.5% to 4% in the top ten. Source material: peripheral blood. These TCRs come from a young woman who had recovered from COVID-19. Each CDR3 is given with its conserved first and last residue. D genes are given only for firm matches. Some rows mark clone size as missing; the rest say once, few, many or name a class of expanded clone.

DNA: TGTGCCAGCAGCTTAGGCAGGGAGGAAGAGACCCAGTACTTC
CDR3: CASSLGREEETQYF
V: TRBV7-2
D: .
size: .
J: TRBJ2-5

DNA: TGTGCCAGTAGTATCGACACGTACAATGAGCAGTTCTTC
CDR3: CASSIDTYNEQFF
V: TRBV19
D: .
size: .
J: TRBJ2-1

DNA: TGTGCCAGCAGCCAGGGGACTAGTCGCGGGGAGCTGTTTTTT
CDR3: CASSQGTSRGELFF
V: TRBV11-3
D: TRBD2
size: .
J: TRBJ2-2

DNA: TGTGCCAGCAGCTTACGGCGTAGCGGGGCTAGCACAGATACGCAGTATTTT
CDR3: CASSLRRSGASTDTQYF
V: TRBV7-2
D: TRBD2
size: .
J: TRBJ2-3

DNA: TGCGCCACAAACCACTCAGGGGAGTGGGCCACCGGGGAGCTGTTTTTT
CDR3: CATNHSGEWATGELFF
V: TRBV4-3
D: .
size: .
J: TRBJ2-2

DNA: TGTGCCTCGAGGTTCGGATACAATGAGCAGTTCTTC
CDR3: CASRFGYNEQFF
V: TRBV6-5
D: .
size: .
J: TRBJ2-1

DNA: TGTGCCAGCAGCCCTAGCGGGAATCCCTACAATGAGCAGTTCTTC
CDR3: CASSPSGNPYNEQFF
V: TRBV3-1/TRBV3-2
D: TRBD2
size: .
J: TRBJ2-1

DNA: TGCGCCAGCAGCCAAGATCGGGGGACTAGCGGGAGGTCCTCCTACAATGAGCAGTTCTTC
CDR3: CASSQDRGTSGRSSYNEQFF
V: TRBV4-3
D: TRBD2
size: .
J: TRBJ2-1

DNA: TGTGCCAGCAGTCGACAGGTAATGGTCGCTGAAGCTTTCTTT
CDR3: CASSRQVMVAEAFF
V: TRBV11-2
D: .
size: .
J: TRBJ1-1

DNA: TGTGCCAGCAGTGAGGGGAGGTACACCGATGAGCAGTTCTTC
CDR3: CASSEGRYTDEQFF
V: TRBV2
D: .
size: .
J: TRBJ2-1

DNA: TGTGCCAGCAGTAGGGGGGACAGCATGAACACTGAAGCTTTCTTT
CDR3: CASSRGDSMNTEAFF
V: TRBV6-5
D: TRBD1
size: once
J: TRBJ1-1

DNA: TGTGCCAGCAGTTCCCACGGCAGGCTTGCCAACGTCCTGACTTTC
CDR3: CASSSHGRLANVLTF
V: TRBV28
D: .
size: .
J: TRBJ2-6

DNA: TGCGCCAGCAGCCAAGACCCCAGGGTGACAGATACGCAGTATTTT
CDR3: CASSQDPRVTDTQYF
V: TRBV4-1
D: .
size: .
J: TRBJ2-3

DNA: TGTGCCAGCAGTCCCCTAAACAGGGCGAACACCGGGGAGCTGTTTTTT
CDR3: CASSPLNRANTGELFF
V: TRBV27
D: .
size: .
J: TRBJ2-2

DNA: TGTGCCACCAGTGTCGGAGAAGAGACCCAGTACTTC
CDR3: CATSVGEETQYF
V: TRBV15
D: .
size: .
J: TRBJ2-5

DNA: TGTGCCACCAGTGACCCGGGACTAGCGGGAGGGACGGTTGGGGATGAGCAGTTCTTC
CDR3: CATSDPGLAGGTVGDEQFF
V: TRBV24-1
D: TRBD2
size: .
J: TRBJ2-1

DNA: TGTGCCAGCAGCCTTTCGGCGAGCCGGGATTTATTTCGTTCACCCCTCCACTTT
CDR3: CASSLSASRDLFRSPLHF
V: TRBV21-1
D: .
size: .
J: TRBJ1-6

DNA: TGTGCCAGCAGCCATGGACAGGGTCTGGACACTGAAGCTTTCTTT
CDR3: CASSHGQGLDTEAFF
V: TRBV7-9
D: TRBD1
size: once
J: TRBJ1-1

DNA: TGTGCCAGCGAGAGCGGGAGAGGGGGAAACATTCAGTACTTC
CDR3: CASESGRGGNIQYF
V: TRBV6-6
D: TRBD2
size: once
J: TRBJ2-4

DNA: TGTGCCAGCAGTCGGCAGCCCGGGAGACAGCCCCAGCATTTT
CDR3: CASSRQPGRQPQHF
V: TRBV6-5
D: .
size: .
J: TRBJ1-5

DNA: TGTGCCAGCAGAGGGGCGACTAACTATGGCTACACCTTC
CDR3: CASRGATNYGYTF
V: TRBV2
D: .
size: .
J: TRBJ1-2

DNA: TGTGCCAGCAGCGAAATGGACAGGGGTAATCAGCCCCAGCATTTT
CDR3: CASSEMDRGNQPQHF
V: TRBV27
D: TRBD1
size: .
J: TRBJ1-5

DNA: TGTGCCATCAGTGGAAACAGGGGCTTCTATGGCTACACCTTC
CDR3: CAISGNRGFYGYTF
V: TRBV10-3
D: TRBD1
size: .
J: TRBJ1-2

DNA: TGTGCCTGGACGTTTCGGGGTGAAGCTTTCTTT
CDR3: CAWTFRGEAFF
V: TRBV30
D: .
size: .
J: TRBJ1-1

DNA: TGTGCCAGCAGCCAAGGGTTGGCGGGAGGGCACACAGATACGCAGTATTTT
CDR3: CASSQGLAGGHTDTQYF
V: TRBV3-1/TRBV3-2
D: TRBD2
size: .
J: TRBJ2-3

DNA: TGCGCCAGCAGCTCCGGACTAGCGGGAGGGCCAGGGACAGATACGCAGTATTTT
CDR3: CASSSGLAGGPGTDTQYF
V: TRBV5-1
D: TRBD2
size: .
J: TRBJ2-3

DNA: TGTGCCATCAGTGGACAGGGGGCAGATACGCAGTATTTT
CDR3: CAISGQGADTQYF
V: TRBV10-3
D: TRBD1
size: .
J: TRBJ2-3

DNA: TGTGCCAGCAGCGGACTAGCGTTTAGCACAGATACGCAGTATTTT
CDR3: CASSGLAFSTDTQYF
V: TRBV9
D: TRBD2
size: .
J: TRBJ2-3

DNA: TGTGCCATCAGTGAGGGGAGGGGACTAGTCTCCTATGAGCAGTTCTTC
CDR3: CAISEGRGLVSYEQFF
V: TRBV10-3
D: TRBD2
size: few
J: TRBJ2-1

DNA: TGTGCCAGCTCAGGCAATCTGGACAGGGCCCTACCGGGACTCAAGCACAATGAGCAGTTCTTC
CDR3: CASSGNLDRALPGLKHNEQFF
V: TRBV18
D: TRBD1
size: .
J: TRBJ2-1

DNA: TGTGCCAGCAGCTCCCGGACAGGGGGCTCTGGAAATGAGCAGTTCTTC
CDR3: CASSSRTGGSGNEQFF
V: TRBV7-2
D: TRBD1
size: .
J: TRBJ2-1

DNA: TGTGCCAGCAGTTATCACCAGGGTGACGGTCAGCCCCAGCATTTT
CDR3: CASSYHQGDGQPQHF
V: TRBV6-5
D: .
size: .
J: TRBJ1-5

DNA: TGCAGTGCTAGTTCAGGGAGGAACTATGGCTACACCTTC
CDR3: CSASSGRNYGYTF
V: TRBV20-1
D: .
size: .
J: TRBJ1-2

DNA: TGCAGCGGCATTATCTACAGGATGAACACTGAAGCTTTCTTT
CDR3: CSGIIYRMNTEAFF
V: TRBV29-1
D: .
size: .
J: TRBJ1-1

DNA: TGTGCCACCAGTCTGGGGGTCGGGGGGGCGACGATTACCGGGGAGCTGTTTTTT
CDR3: CATSLGVGGATITGELFF
V: TRBV24-1
D: TRBD2
size: .
J: TRBJ2-2

DNA: TGTGCCATCAGTGAAGGACAGGTGGGCTTGGGAGAACTGTTTTTT
CDR3: CAISEGQVGLGELFF
V: TRBV10-3
D: TRBD1
size: few
J: TRBJ1-4

DNA: TGCGCCAGCAGCCAAGTCCGGGACAGGGCTGAAAAACTGTTTTTT
CDR3: CASSQVRDRAEKLFF
V: TRBV4-3
D: TRBD1
size: .
J: TRBJ1-4

DNA: TGTGCCAGCAGCTTAGTTTCCGCAGGGCCCACCGGGGAGCTGTTTTTT
CDR3: CASSLVSAGPTGELFF
V: TRBV7-9
D: .
size: .
J: TRBJ2-2

DNA: TGTGCCAGCAGCCAAGTGGGACTACCCAATGAGCAGTTCTTC
CDR3: CASSQVGLPNEQFF
V: TRBV3-1/TRBV3-2
D: TRBD2
size: once
J: TRBJ2-1

DNA: TGTGCCAGTAGTATAGATCTCGTGCAGGTACCAAACTATGGCTACACCTTC
CDR3: CASSIDLVQVPNYGYTF
V: TRBV19
D: .
size: .
J: TRBJ1-2

DNA: TGTGCCAGCAGTACAGGGGGCGCGAAAGGCTACACCTTC
CDR3: CASSTGGAKGYTF
V: TRBV27
D: TRBD1
size: .
J: TRBJ1-2

DNA: TGTGCCAGCAGCTTTAGCGCGCGGGAGACCCAGTACTTC
CDR3: CASSFSARETQYF
V: TRBV11-3
D: .
size: .
J: TRBJ2-5

DNA: TGCGCCAGCAGAACAGACAGATTTAACTATGGCTACACCTTC
CDR3: CASRTDRFNYGYTF
V: TRBV10-1
D: .
size: .
J: TRBJ1-2

DNA: TGTGCCAGCAGGCTTTCAGGGACTCTGAATGAGCAGTTCTTC
CDR3: CASRLSGTLNEQFF
V: TRBV7-2
D: .
size: .
J: TRBJ2-1

DNA: TGTGCCAGCAGCGTAGGTGGGAGGGCCTATCTCGGGGATGAGCAGTTCTTC
CDR3: CASSVGGRAYLGDEQFF
V: TRBV9
D: TRBD2
size: .
J: TRBJ2-1

DNA: TGTGCCAGCAGTGGACTAGCGGCAGAAGATACGCAGTATTTT
CDR3: CASSGLAAEDTQYF
V: TRBV2
D: TRBD2
size: .
J: TRBJ2-3

DNA: TGTGCCAGCACCGGGCTCACGGCAGGGGACACCGGGGAGCTGTTTTTT
CDR3: CASTGLTAGDTGELFF
V: TRBV25-1
D: .
size: .
J: TRBJ2-2